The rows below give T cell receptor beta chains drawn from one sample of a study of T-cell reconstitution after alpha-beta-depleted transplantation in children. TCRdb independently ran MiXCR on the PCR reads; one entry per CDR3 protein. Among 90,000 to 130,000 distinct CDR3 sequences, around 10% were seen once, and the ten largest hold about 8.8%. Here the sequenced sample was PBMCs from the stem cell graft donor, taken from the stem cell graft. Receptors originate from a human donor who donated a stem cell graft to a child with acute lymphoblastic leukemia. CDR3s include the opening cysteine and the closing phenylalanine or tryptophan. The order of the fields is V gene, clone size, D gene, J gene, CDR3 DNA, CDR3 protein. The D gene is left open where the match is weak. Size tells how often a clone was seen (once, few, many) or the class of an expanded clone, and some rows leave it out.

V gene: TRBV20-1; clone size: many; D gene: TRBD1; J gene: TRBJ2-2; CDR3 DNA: TGCAGTGCTACCCGGACAGGCTCGGCCGGGGAGCTGTTTTTT; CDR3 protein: CSATRTGSAGELFF
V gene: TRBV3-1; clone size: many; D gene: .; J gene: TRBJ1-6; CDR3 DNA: TGTGCCAGCAGCCAAGGGCAGTTGCATTCACCCCTCCACTTT; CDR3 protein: CASSQGQLHSPLHF
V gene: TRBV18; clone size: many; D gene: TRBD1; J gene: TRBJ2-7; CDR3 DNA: TGTGCCAGCTCACCGGACAGGGGGCAGGGGTACTTC; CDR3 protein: CASSPDRGQGYF
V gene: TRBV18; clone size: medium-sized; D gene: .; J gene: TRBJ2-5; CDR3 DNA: TGTGCCAGCTCACCATCCTCAGAGACCCAGTACTTC; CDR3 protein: CASSPSSETQYF
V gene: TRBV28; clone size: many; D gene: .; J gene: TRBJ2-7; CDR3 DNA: TGTGCCAGCAGTTTAGACTTTCGACAGGGAGGGCAAAACGAGCAGTACTTC; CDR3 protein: CASSLDFRQGGQNEQYF
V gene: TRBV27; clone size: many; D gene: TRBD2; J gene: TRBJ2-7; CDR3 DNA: TGTGCCAGCAGACTAGCGGGAACCTACGAGCAGTACTTC; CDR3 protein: CASRLAGTYEQYF
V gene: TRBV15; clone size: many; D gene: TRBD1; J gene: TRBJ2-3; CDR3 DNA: TGTGCCACCAGCAGAGGGGACAGGGTGACACCAGATACGCAGTATTTT; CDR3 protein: CATSRGDRVTPDTQYF
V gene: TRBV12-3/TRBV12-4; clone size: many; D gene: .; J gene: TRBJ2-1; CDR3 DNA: TGTGCCAGCAGTCGACACGGGGATGAGCAGTTCTTC; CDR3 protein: CASSRHGDEQFF
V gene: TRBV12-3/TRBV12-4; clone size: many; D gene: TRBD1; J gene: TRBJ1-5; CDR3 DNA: TGTGCCAGCAGTGCAGGCGACAGGGGTCAGCCCCAGCATTTT; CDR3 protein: CASSAGDRGQPQHF
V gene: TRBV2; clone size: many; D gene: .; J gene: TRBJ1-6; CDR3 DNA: TGTGCCAGCAGTGTCGGGAATACTTCACCCCTCCACTTT; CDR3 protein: CASSVGNTSPLHF
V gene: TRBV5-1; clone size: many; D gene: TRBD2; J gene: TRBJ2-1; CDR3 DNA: TGCGCCAGCAGCGCCCGGGGGGAGCGGGGGACCTACAATGAGCAGTTCTTC; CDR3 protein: CASSARGERGTYNEQFF
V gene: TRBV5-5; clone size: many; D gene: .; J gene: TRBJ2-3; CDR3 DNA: TGTGCCAGCAGCTTGAGGGGGGGCACAGATACGCAGTATTTT; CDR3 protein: CASSLRGGTDTQYF
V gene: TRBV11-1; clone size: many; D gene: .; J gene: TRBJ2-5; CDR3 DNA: TGTGCCAGCAGCCCGTGGACATTCCAAGAGACCCAGTACTTC; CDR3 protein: CASSPWTFQETQYF
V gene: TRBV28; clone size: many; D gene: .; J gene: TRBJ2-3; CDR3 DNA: TGTGCCAGCAGTCTGCGGGATTTCGGAAATACGCAGTATTTT; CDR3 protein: CASSLRDFGNTQYF
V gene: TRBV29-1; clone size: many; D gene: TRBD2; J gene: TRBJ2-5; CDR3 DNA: TGCAGCGCTGGGGGGGGATCGTCAGAGACCCAGTACTTC; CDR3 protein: CSAGGGSSETQYF
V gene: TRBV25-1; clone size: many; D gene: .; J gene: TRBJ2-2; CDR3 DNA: TGTGCCAGCAGTGATCGGGGGTCCGGGGAGCTGTTTTTT; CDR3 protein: CASSDRGSGELFF
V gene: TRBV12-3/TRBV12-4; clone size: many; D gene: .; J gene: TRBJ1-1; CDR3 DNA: TGTGCCAGCAGTTTATATCAGGACACTGAAGCTTTCTTT; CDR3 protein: CASSLYQDTEAFF
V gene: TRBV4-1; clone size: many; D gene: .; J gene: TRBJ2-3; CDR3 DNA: TGCGCCAGCAGCCAAGTACCCCTGGGCGATACGCAGTATTTT; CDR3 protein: CASSQVPLGDTQYF
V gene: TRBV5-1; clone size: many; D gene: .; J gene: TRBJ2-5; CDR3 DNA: TGCGCCAGCAGCCCGAATGTCCTCCAGGGCCAAGAGACCCAGTACTTC; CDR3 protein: CASSPNVLQGQETQYF
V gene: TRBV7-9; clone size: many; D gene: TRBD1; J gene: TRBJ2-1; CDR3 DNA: TGTGCCAGCAGCTTCCCGGGACAGGGGCAATCTAGCTCCTACAATGAGCAGTTCTTC; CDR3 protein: CASSFPGQGQSSSYNEQFF
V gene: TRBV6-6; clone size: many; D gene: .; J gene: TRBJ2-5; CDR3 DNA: TGTGCCAGCAGTCGGAAAATTCAAGAGACCCAGTACTTC; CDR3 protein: CASSRKIQETQYF
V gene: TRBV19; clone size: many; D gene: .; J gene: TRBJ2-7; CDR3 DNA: TGTGCCAGTAAAGTGAGGGACAACTCCTACGAGCAGTACTTC; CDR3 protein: CASKVRDNSYEQYF
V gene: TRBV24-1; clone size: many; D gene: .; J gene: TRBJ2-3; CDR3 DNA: TGTGCCACGGGGGATGATGGAGATACGCAGTATTTT; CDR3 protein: CATGDDGDTQYF
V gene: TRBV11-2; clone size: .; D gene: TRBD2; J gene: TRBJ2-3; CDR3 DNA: TGTGCCAGCAGCTTAGAGGCCCCGAGCCGCGGGAGGGCTGCAGATACGCAGTATTTT; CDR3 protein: CASSLEAPSRGRAADTQYF
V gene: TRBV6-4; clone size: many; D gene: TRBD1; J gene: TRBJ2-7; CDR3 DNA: TGTGCCAGCACCTCAACCGGGACAGAGTTCTCCTACGAGCAGTACTTC; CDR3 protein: CASTSTGTEFSYEQYF
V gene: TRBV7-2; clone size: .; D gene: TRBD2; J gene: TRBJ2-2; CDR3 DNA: TGTGCCAGCAGCCACGGACTAGCATCGAACACCGGGGAGCTGTTTTTT; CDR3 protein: CASSHGLASNTGELFF
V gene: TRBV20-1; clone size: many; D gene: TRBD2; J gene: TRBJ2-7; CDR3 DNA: TGCAGTGCTAGAAAAATTGAGTCTTATAGCGGGAGCGGTCTGAGGGTCGAGCAGTACTTC; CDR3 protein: CSARKIESYSGSGLRVEQYF
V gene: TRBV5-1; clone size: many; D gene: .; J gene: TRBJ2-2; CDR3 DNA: TGCGCCAGCAGCTTGGACAGTCTAGGCACCGGGGAGCTGTTTTTT; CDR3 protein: CASSLDSLGTGELFF
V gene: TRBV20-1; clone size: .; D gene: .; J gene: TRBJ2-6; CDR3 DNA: TGCAGTGCAACCGACAGAAGCTCTGGGGCCAACGGCCTGACTTTC; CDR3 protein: CSATDRSSGANGLTF
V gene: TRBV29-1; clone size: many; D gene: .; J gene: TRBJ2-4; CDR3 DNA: TGCAGCGTTGAAGGAAGGGGGACGAACATTCAGTACTTC; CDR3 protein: CSVEGRGTNIQYF
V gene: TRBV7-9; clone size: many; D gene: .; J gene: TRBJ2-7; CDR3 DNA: TGTGCCAGCAGCTTAGGGGCTCGGCAATACTACGAGCAGTACTTC; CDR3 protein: CASSLGARQYYEQYF
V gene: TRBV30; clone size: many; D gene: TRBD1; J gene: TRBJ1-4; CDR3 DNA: TGTGCCTGGGCCACCCGGACAGGGTATAATGAAAAACTGTTTTTT; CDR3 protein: CAWATRTGYNEKLFF
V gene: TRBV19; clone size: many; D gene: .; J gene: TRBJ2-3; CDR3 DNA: TGTGCCAGTAGTATCTTCGACAGGCCCACAGATACGCAGTATTTT; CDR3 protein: CASSIFDRPTDTQYF
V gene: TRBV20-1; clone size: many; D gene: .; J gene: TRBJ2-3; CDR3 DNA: TGCAGTGCTAGAGATTGGGACACCTCGGGAGGAACGCAGTATTTT; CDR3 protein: CSARDWDTSGGTQYF
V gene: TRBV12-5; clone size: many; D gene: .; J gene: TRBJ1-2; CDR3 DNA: TGTGCTAGTGGTTTGGTACAGGGACTTCGCTATGGCTACACCTTC; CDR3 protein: CASGLVQGLRYGYTF
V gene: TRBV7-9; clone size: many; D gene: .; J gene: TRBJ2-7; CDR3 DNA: TGTGCCAGCAGCTTAGCGCAGTTCAGCTCCTACGAGCAGTACTTC; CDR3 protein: CASSLAQFSSYEQYF
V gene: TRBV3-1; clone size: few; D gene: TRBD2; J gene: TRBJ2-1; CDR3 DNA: TGTGCCACCAGCCAAGACAGGACTAGCGGGGGCTACAATGAGCAGTTCTTC; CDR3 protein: CATSQDRTSGGYNEQFF
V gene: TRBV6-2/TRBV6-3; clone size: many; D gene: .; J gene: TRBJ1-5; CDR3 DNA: TGTGCCAGCAGCCGCCCCCCCGGGCAGGGAAATCAGCCCCAGCATTTT; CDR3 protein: CASSRPPGQGNQPQHF
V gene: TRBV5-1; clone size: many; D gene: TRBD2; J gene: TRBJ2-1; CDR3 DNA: TGCGCCAGCAGCTTGGCAGCGGGGGTTTACAATGAGCAGTTCTTC; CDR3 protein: CASSLAAGVYNEQFF
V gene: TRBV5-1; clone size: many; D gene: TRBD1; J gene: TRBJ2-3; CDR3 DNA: TGCGCCAGCAGCGGGACAGGCCCGACAGATACGCAGTATTTT; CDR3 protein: CASSGTGPTDTQYF
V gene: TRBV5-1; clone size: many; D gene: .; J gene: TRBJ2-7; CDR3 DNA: TGCGCCAGCAGCTTGGAAAGCTACGAGCAGTACTTC; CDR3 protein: CASSLESYEQYF
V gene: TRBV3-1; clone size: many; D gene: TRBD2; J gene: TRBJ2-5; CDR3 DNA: TGTGCCAGCAGCCGGGGGACTAGCGGCCAAGAGACCCAGTACTTC; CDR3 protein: CASSRGTSGQETQYF
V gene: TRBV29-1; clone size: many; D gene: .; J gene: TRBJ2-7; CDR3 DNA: TGCAGCGCGACACTTATCTCCTACGAGCAGTACTTC; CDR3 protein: CSATLISYEQYF
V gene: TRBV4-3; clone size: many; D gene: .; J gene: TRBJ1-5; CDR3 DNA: TGCGCCAGCAGCCAGCGGGTGTCCATCAGTCAGCCCCAGCATTTT; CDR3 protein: CASSQRVSISQPQHF
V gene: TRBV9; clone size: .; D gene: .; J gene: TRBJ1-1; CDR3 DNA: TGTGCCAGCAGCGTAGTATCGGGGGGCACTGAAGCTTTCTTT; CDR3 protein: CASSVVSGGTEAFF
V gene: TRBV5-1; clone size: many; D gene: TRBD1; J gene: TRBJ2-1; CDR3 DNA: TGCGCCAGCAGCTTGGTTACCCGACAGGGGGCCTACAATGAGCAGTTCTTC; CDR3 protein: CASSLVTRQGAYNEQFF
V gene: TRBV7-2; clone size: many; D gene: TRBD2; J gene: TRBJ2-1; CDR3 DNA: TGTGCCAGCAGCTTAGACCTAACTAGCGGTGAGCAGTTCTTC; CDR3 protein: CASSLDLTSGEQFF
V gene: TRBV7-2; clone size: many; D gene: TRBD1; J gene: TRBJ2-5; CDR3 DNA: TGTGCCAGCAGCTTTGGAGGGACAGGGGAGACCCAGTACTTC; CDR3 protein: CASSFGGTGETQYF
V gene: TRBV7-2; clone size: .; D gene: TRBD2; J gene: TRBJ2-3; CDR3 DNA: TGTGCCAGCAGCTTGGCGGGAGGCGCGTCTAGCACAGATACGCAGTATTTT; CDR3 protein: CASSLAGGASSTDTQYF
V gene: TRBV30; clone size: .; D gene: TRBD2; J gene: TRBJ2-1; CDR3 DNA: TGTGCCTGGAGTGTAGGACTAGCGGGATATGAGCAGTTCTTC; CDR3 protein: CAWSVGLAGYEQFF